Given below is one TCR beta chain in context. Antigen: not known. Germline-derived CDR1 and CDR2 are SGHRS and YFSETQ. V was trimmed by 5 bases and J by 10 bases, leaving 14 bases between them. CDR3 length: 12 residues. This entry belongs to a study of cytomegalovirus exposure and HLA in healthy donors. The overall study: In terms of ancestry, the Caucasian-associated cluster contained more than 65% of the roughly 360 genotyped donors. General study results and limits: TCR beta sequences reportedly predicted the HLA-A and HLA-B alleles of most subjects accurately. About 90% or about 30% of the time was how often most TCR beta V segments were productive, according to an earlier analysis. TCR sequences were mostly rare, though some public TCRs occurred in many donors.

In the PCR, 60 Vbeta and 13 Jbeta primers were used. The assay was immunoSEQ multiplex PCR, and TCRdb's table has in-frame clones only and misses some. The table includes 120,000 to 150,000 clones, roughly three quarters detected once. The clonotype originates from a woman aged 35 to 49 in good health and CMV-seropositive. The V and J genes are TRBV5-1 and TRBJ2-3; D unclear. Sample: PBMCs. The CDR3, as DNA: TGCGCCAGCAGTCAGAACGATCAAGCGCAGTATTTT. Its protein is CASSQNDQAQYF.